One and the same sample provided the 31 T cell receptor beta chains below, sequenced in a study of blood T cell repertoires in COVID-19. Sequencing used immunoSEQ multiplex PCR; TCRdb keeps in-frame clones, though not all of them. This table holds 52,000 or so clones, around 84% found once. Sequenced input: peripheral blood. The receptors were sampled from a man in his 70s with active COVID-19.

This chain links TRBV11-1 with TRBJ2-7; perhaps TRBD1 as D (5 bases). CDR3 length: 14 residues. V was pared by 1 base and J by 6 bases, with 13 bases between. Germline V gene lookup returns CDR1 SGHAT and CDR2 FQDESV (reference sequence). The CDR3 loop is CASSLDLGAGEQYF. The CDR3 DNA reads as TGTGCCAGCAGCTTAGATCTAGGGGCCGGCGAGCAGTACTTC.

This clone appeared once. CDR3: CASSGTKGNIQYF. As DNA, the CDR3 is TGTGCCAGCAGCGGGACTAAGGGAAACATTCAGTACTTC. This rearrangement joins TRBV7-9 to TRBJ2-4; 7 bases fit TRBD2. The CDR3 has 13 residues. V gave up 5 bases and J gave up 6 bases; unmatched junction bases: 4. CDR1 and CDR2 (germline): SEHNR, FQNEAQ (reference sequence).

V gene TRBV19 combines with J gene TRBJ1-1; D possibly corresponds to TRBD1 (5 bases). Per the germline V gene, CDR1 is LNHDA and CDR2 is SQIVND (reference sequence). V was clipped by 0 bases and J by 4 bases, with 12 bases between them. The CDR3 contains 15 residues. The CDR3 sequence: CASSIEGGISTEAFF. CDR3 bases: TGTGCCAGTAGTATAGAGGGGGGTATATCCACTGAAGCTTTCTTT.

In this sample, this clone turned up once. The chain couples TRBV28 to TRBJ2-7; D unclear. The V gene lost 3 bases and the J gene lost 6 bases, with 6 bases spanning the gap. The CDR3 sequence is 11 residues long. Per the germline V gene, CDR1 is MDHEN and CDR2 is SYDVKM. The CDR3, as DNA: TGTGCCAGCAGTTTTAGGAGCGAGCAGTACTTC. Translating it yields CASSFRSEQYF.

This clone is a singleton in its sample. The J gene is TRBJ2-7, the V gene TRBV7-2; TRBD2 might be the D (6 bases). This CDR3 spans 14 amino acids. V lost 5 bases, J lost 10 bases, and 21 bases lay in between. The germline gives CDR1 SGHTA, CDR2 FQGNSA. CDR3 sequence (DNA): TGTGCCAGCAGCCTAGATCGGGCGGGGCGGGGTCAGTACTTC. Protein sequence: CASSLDRAGRGQYF.

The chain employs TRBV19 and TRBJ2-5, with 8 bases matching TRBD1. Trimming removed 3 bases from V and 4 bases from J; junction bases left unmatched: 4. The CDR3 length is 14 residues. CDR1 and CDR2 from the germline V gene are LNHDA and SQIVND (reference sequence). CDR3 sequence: CASSIRQGAETQYF. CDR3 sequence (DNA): TGTGCCAGTAGTATCCGGCAGGGGGCAGAGACCCAGTACTTC. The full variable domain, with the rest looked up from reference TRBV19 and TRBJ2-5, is DGGITQSPKYLFRKEGQNVTLSCEQNLNHDAMYWYRQDPGQGLRLIYYSQIVNDFQKGDIAEGYSVSREKKESFPLTVTSAQKNPTAFYLCASSIRQGAETQYFGPGTRLLVL.

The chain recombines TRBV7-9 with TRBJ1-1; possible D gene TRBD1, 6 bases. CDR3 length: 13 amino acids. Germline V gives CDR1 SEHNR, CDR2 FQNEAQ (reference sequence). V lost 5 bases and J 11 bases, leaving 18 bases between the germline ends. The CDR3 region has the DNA TGTGCCAGCAGCCCGGGACAAAATATTGGGGCTTTCTTT. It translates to CASSPGQNIGAFF.

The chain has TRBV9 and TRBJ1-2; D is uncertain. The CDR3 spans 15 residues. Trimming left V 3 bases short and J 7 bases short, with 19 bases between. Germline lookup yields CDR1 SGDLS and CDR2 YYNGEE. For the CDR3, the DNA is TGTGCCAGCAGCGGAGGCCTGACCGAATCGGGTGGCTACACCTTC. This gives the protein CASSGGLTESGGYTF.

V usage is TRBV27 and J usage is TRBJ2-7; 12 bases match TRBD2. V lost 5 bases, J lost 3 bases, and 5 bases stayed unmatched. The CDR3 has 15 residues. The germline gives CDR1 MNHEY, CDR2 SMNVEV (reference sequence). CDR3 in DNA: TGTGCCAGCAGTCCCTGGACTAGCGGGATCTACGAGCAGTACTTC. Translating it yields CASSPWTSGIYEQYF.

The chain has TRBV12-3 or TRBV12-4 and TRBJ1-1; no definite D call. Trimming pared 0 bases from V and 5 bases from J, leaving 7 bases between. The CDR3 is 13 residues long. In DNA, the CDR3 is TGTGCCAGCAGTTTAGCCCAGCGGACTGAAGCTTTCTTT. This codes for CASSLAQRTEAFF.

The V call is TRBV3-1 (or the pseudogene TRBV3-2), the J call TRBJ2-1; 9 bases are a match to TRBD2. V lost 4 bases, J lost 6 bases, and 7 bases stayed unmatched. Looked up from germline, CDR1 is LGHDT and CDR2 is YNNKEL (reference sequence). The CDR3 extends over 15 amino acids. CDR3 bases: TGTGCCAGCAGCCCCCCAGCGGGAGGAGTCAATGAGCAGTTCTTC. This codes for CASSPPAGGVNEQFF.

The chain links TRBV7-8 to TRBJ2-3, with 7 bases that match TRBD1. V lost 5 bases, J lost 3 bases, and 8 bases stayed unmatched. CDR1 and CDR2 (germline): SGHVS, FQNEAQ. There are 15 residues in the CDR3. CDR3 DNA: TGTGCCAGCAGCCGCCAAGGGGGCGAGACAGATACGCAGTATTTT. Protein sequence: CASSRQGGETDTQYF.

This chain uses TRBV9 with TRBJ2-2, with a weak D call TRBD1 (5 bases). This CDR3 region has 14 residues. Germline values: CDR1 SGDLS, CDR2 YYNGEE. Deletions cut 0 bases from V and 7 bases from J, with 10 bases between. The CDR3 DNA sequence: TGTGCCAGCAGCGTAGATGGGGCTGGCGGGGAGCTGTTTTTT. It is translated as CASSVDGAGGELFF. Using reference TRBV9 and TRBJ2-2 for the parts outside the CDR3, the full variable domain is DSGVTQTPKHLITATGQRVTLRCSPRSGDLSVYWYQQSLDQGLQFLIQYYNGEERAKGNILERFSAQQFPDLHSELNLSSLELGDSALYFCASSVDGAGGELFFGEGSRLTVL.

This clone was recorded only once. CDR3 DNA sequence: TGTGCCAGCAGCTTAAGAAGTAGCGGTAGGGATACGCAGTATTTT. Protein product: CASSLRSSGRDTQYF. The rearrangement uses TRBV7-3 and TRBJ2-3; weak D call: TRBD2 (6 bases). This CDR3 has 15 amino acids. Trimming pared 1 base from V and 6 bases from J, leaving 14 bases between. The germline CDR1 and CDR2 sequences are SGHTA and FQGTGA.

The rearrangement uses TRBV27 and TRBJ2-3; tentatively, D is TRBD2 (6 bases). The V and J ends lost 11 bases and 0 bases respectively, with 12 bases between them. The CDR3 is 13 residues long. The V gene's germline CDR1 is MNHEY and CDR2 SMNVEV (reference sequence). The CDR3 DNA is TGTGCCGTAAGGGGACTTAGCACAGATACGCAGTATTTT. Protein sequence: CAVRGLSTDTQYF.

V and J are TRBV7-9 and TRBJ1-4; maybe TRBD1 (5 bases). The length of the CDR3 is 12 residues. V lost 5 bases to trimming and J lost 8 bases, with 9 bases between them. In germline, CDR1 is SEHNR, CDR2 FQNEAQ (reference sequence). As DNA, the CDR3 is TGTGCCAGCAGCCCACAGGAGGAAAAACTGTTTTTT. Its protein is CASSPQEEKLFF.

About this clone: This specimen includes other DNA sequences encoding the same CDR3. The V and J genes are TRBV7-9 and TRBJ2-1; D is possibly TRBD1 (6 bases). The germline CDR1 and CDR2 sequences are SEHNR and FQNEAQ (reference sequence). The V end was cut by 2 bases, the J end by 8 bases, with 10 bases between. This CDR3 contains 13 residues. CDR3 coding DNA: TGTGCCAGCAGCTTAAACAGGGCGGATGAGCAGTTCTTC. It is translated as CASSLNRADEQFF.

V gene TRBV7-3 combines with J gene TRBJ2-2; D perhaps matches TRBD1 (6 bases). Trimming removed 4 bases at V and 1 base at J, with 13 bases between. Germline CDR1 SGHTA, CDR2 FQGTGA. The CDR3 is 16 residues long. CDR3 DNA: TGTGCCAGCAGCTCTCGGGACAACAGGAACACCGGGGAGCTGTTTTTT. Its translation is CASSSRDNRNTGELFF.

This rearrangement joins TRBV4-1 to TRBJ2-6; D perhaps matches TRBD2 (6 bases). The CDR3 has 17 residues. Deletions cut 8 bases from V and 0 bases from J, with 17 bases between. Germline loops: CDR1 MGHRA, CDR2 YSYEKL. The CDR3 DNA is TGCGCCAGCGGTCGAAGTCGGGAGCCCTCTGGGGCCAACGTCCTGACTTTC. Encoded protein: CASGRSREPSGANVLTF.

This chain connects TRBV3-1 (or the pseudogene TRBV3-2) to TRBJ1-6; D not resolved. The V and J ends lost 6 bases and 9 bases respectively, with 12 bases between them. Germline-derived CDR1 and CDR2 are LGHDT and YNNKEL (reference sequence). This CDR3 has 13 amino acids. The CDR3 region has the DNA TGTGCCAGCAGGCTAACCACCGGTTCACCCCTCCACTTT. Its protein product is CASRLTTGSPLHF.

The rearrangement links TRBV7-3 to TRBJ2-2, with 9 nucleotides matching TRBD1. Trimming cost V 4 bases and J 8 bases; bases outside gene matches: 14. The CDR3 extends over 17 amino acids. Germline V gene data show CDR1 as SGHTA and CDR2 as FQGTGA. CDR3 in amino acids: CASSSYPPGQGPGELFF. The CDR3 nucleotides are TGTGCCAGCAGCTCGTACCCTCCGGGACAGGGACCGGGGGAGCTGTTTTTT. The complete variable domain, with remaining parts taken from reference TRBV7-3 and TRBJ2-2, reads GAGVSQTPSNKVTEKGKYVELRCDPISGHTALYWYRQSLGQGPEFLIYFQGTGAADDSGLPNDRFFAVRPEGSVSTLKIQRTERGDSAVYLCASSSYPPGQGPGELFFGEGSRLTVL.

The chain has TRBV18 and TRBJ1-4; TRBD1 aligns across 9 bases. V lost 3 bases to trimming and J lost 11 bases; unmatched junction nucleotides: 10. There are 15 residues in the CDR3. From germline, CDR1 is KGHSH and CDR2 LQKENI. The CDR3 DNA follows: TGTGCCAGCTCACCGCCGTGGGACAGGGCGGGGAAACTGTTTTTT. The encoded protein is CASSPPWDRAGKLFF.

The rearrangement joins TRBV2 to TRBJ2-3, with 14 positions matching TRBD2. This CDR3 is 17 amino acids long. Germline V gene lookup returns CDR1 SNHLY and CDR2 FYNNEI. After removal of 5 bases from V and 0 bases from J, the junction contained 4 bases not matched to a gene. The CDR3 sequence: CASSPGLAGGSTDTQYF. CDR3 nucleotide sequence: TGTGCCAGCAGTCCTGGACTAGCGGGAGGTAGCACAGATACGCAGTATTTT.

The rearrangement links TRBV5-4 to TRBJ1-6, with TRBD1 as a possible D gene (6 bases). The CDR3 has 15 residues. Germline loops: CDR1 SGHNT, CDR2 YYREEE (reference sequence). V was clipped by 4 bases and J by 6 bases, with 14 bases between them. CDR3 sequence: CASSGPDRINSPLHF. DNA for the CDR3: TGTGCCAGCAGCGGACCGGACAGAATTAATTCACCCCTCCACTTT.

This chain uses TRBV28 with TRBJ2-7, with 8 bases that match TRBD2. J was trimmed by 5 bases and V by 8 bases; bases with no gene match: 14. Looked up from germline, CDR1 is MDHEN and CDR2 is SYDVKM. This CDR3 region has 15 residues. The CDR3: CASRGFGRALNEQYF. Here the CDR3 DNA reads TGTGCCAGCCGGGGTTTCGGGAGGGCCTTGAACGAGCAGTACTTC.

CDR3 sequence: CASSPMRANNEQFF. CDR3 DNA sequence: TGTGCCAGCAGCCCGATGCGTGCCAACAATGAGCAGTTCTTC. V usage is TRBV7-8 and J usage is TRBJ2-1; no firm D call. In germline, CDR1 is SGHVS, CDR2 FQNEAQ. This CDR3 contains 14 residues. V lost 5 bases to trimming and J lost 5 bases, with 13 bases between them.

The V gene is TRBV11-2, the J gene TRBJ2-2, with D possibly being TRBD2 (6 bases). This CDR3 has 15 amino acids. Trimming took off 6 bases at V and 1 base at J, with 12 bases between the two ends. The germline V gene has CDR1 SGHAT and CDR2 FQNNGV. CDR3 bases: TGTGCCAGCAGTTGGGGGGACTTGAACACCGGGGAGCTGTTTTTT. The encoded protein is CASSWGDLNTGELFF.

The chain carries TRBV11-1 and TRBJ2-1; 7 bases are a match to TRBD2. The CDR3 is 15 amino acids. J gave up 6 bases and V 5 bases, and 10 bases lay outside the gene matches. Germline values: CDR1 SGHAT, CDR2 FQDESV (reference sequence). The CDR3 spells CASSPNSGLFNEQFF. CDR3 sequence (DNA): TGTGCCAGCAGCCCTAATAGCGGGTTGTTCAATGAGCAGTTCTTC.

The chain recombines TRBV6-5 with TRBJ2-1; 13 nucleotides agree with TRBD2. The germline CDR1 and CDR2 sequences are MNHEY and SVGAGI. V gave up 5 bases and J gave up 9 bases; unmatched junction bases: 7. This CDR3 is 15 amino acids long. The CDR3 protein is CASSRRLAGGFEQFF. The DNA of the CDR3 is TGTGCCAGCAGTCGAAGACTAGCGGGAGGTTTTGAGCAGTTCTTC.

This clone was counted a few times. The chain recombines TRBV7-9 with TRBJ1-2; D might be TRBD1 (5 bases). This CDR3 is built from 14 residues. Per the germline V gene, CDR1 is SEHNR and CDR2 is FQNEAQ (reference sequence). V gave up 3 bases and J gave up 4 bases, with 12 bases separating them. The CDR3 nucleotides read TGTGCCAGCAGCTTCGCGGGGCCCGGCTATGGCTACACCTTC. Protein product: CASSFAGPGYGYTF.

Here the CDR3 DNA reads TGTGCCAGCAACGACAGGGCAGATCAGCCCCAGCATTTT. It yields the protein CASNDRADQPQHF. The chain is built from TRBV7-2 and TRBJ1-5; TRBD1 matches 7 bases. Trimming removed 7 bases from V and 5 bases from J; junction bases left unmatched: 5. Germline-derived CDR1 and CDR2 are SGHTA and FQGNSA. The CDR3 runs 13 residues. The whole variable domain, remainder taken from reference TRBV7-2 and TRBJ1-5, is GAGVSQSPSNKVTEKGKDVELRCDPISGHTALYWYRQSLGQGLEFLIYFQGNSAPDKSGLPSDRFSAERTGGSVSTLTIQRTQQEDSAVYLCASNDRADQPQHFGDGTRLSIL.